Each of the 17 T cell receptor beta chains below was sequenced from the same sample in a study of T cell repertoires in Merkel cell carcinoma. TCRdb keeps only in-frame clones here, not all; method: immunoSEQ multiplex PCR. The sample comprises about 15,000 clones, approximately 73% of which are singletons, and about 15% rests with the top ten. Sequencing was carried out using tumor tissue. Receptor source: an adult with Merkel cell carcinoma.

The chain combines TRBV5-1 with TRBJ1-5, with D perhaps matching TRBD1 (5 bases). The germline V gene encodes CDR1 SGHRS and CDR2 YFSETQ. The CDR3 extends over 14 amino acids. V lost 6 bases, J lost 5 bases, and 15 bases lay in between. The CDR3 bases are TGCGCCAGCAAAACGGGGCTTGATGATCAGCCCCAGCATTTT. It yields the protein CASKTGLDDQPQHF. Full variable domain (outside the CDR3, taken from reference TRBV5-1 and TRBJ1-5): KAGVTQTPRYLIKTRGQQVTLSCSPISGHRSVSWYQQTPGQGLQFLFEYFSETQRNKGNFPGRFSGRQFSNSRSEMNVSTLELGDSALYLCASKTGLDDQPQHFGDGTRLSIL.

The chain uses TRBV5-1 and TRBJ2-2; D gene unclear. The CDR3 covers 13 residues. Germline values: CDR1 SGHRS, CDR2 YFSETQ. The V and J ends lost 4 bases and 1 base respectively, with 5 bases between them. This CDR3 reads CASSDGNTGELFF. Here the CDR3 DNA reads TGCGCCAGCAGCGACGGGAACACCGGGGAGCTGTTTTTT.

The chain recombines TRBV6-5 with TRBJ2-7; D unresolved. Per the germline V gene, CDR1 is MNHEY and CDR2 is SVGAGI. Trimming stripped 6 bases from V and 0 bases from J, with 9 bases between. CDR3 length: 13 residues. The CDR3 loop reads CASSKDGSYEQYF. CDR3 DNA sequence: TGTGCCAGCAGCAAGGACGGCTCCTACGAGCAGTACTTC.

The chain carries TRBV25-1 and TRBJ2-1; tentative D call: TRBD2 (5 bases). V lost 10 bases to trimming and J lost 0 bases, with 25 bases between them. Looked up from germline, CDR1 is MGHDK and CDR2 is SYGVNS. The CDR3 covers 18 residues. The CDR3: CATRATPGFSSSYNEQFF. The CDR3 region has the DNA TGTGCCACGCGGGCGACGCCCGGATTTTCAAGCTCCTACAATGAGCAGTTCTTC.

The chain recombines TRBV27 with TRBJ2-7; D is unclear. In germline, CDR1 is MNHEY, CDR2 SMNVEV (reference sequence). CDR3 length: 15 amino acids. V gave up 1 base and J gave up 5 bases, with 15 bases separating them. The CDR3 spells CASSLLGYKGNEQYF. CDR3 nucleotide sequence: TGTGCCAGCAGTTTATTGGGCTATAAAGGGAACGAGCAGTACTTC.

The chain joins TRBV10-3 to TRBJ2-2; D remains unclear. Germline V gene lookup returns CDR1 ENHRY and CDR2 SYGVKD. This CDR3 region has 14 residues. V lost 7 bases and J 1 base, leaving 10 bases between the germline ends. CDR3 in DNA: TGTGCCATCAACGCAGATAGGAACACCGGGGAGCTGTTTTTT. Protein sequence: CAINADRNTGELFF.

For the CDR3, the DNA is TGTGCCAGCGCGTTCCAAGGGTATGGCGAGCAGTACTTC. Translated, it gives CASAFQGYGEQYF. The chain employs TRBV12-3 or TRBV12-4 and TRBJ2-7; unclear D gene. This CDR3 has 13 residues. Trimming cost V 8 bases and J 6 bases, with 17 bases left between them.

This clone is labeled medium-sized. This rearrangement joins TRBV9 to TRBJ2-7; D may be TRBD1 (5 bases). Germline V lookup: CDR1 SGDLS, CDR2 YYNGEE. Trimming took 4 bases from V and 2 from J, leaving 19 bases between them. The CDR3 runs 16 residues. The CDR3 coding sequence is TGTGCCAGCAGCCCCTCTTCCAAGGACATACCCTACGAGCAGTACTTC. Amino acids: CASSPSSKDIPYEQYF.

This chain links TRBV5-6 with TRBJ1-2; D is unclear. Germline V gene lookup returns CDR1 SGHDT and CDR2 YYEEEE. Trimming left V 0 bases short and J 0 bases short, with 3 bases between. The length of the CDR3 is 13 residues. CDR3 DNA: TGTGCCAGCAGCTTGGTATCTAACTATGGCTACACCTTC. Translated: CASSLVSNYGYTF.

This clone appeared once. The chain uses TRBV2 and TRBJ2-5; D is undetermined. The V gene lost 5 bases and the J gene lost 5 bases, with 15 bases spanning the gap. Looked up from germline, CDR1 is SNHLY and CDR2 is FYNNEI. This CDR3 comprises 14 residues. CDR3 region: CASSPGRAMETQYF. CDR3 sequence (DNA): TGTGCCAGCAGTCCCGGACGGGCAATGGAGACCCAGTACTTC.

The CDR3 nucleotides are TGTGCCAGTAGTACGCACCAGGGGTACCAGGCGGGCTACACCTTC. It codes for CASSTHQGYQAGYTF. The chain is built from TRBV19 and TRBJ1-2, with D possibly being TRBD1 (6 bases). Trimming took off 4 bases at V and 8 bases at J, with 20 bases between the two ends. The CDR3 length is 15 residues. CDR1 and CDR2 (germline): LNHDA, SQIVND (reference sequence).

The chain uses TRBV2 and TRBJ1-2, with TRBD1 as a possible D gene (6 bases). Germline-derived CDR1 and CDR2 are SNHLY and FYNNEI. This CDR3 is 14 amino acids long. The V end lost 7 bases, the J end lost 2 bases, and 14 bases lay between the germline ends. The CDR3 sequence: CASNTGRQNYGYTF. The CDR3 nucleotides read TGTGCCAGCAATACAGGGCGACAAAACTATGGCTACACCTTC.

The gene calls are TRBV6-1 and TRBJ2-3; D is unresolved. Germline V lookup: CDR1 MNHNS, CDR2 SASEGT. The germline V and J ends were trimmed by 2 bases and 0 bases, with 9 bases remaining between them. CDR3 length equals 15 residues. CDR3 loop: CASSEFTASTDTQYF. For the CDR3, the DNA is TGTGCCAGCAGTGAATTTACAGCTAGCACAGATACGCAGTATTTT.

This rearrangement joins TRBV20-1 to TRBJ2-1, with D tentatively TRBD2 (7 bases). The CDR3 is 15 residues long. Germline CDR1 DFQATT, CDR2 SNEGSKA (reference sequence). Trimming shortened V by 3 bases and J by 5 bases, and 17 bases separated the two germline ends. CDR3: CSASLGGGRNNEQFF. In nucleotides, the CDR3 is TGCAGTGCTAGTCTAGGGGGGGGCCGCAACAATGAGCAGTTCTTC.

The V and J genes are TRBV6-2 or TRBV6-3 and TRBJ1-2; D remains ambiguous. The CDR3 is 12 amino acids. Germline CDR1 MNHEY, CDR2 SVGEGT. The V end lost 5 bases, the J end lost 6 bases, and 10 bases lay between the germline ends. CDR3 coding DNA: TGTGCCAGCAGTCTCAGCTGGGATGGCTACACCTTC. Its protein product is CASSLSWDGYTF.

The rearrangement joins TRBV5-1 to TRBJ2-3, with D unclear. Germline loops: CDR1 SGHRS, CDR2 YFSETQ. The CDR3 loop spans 16 amino acids. The germline V and J ends were trimmed by 1 base and 1 base, with 13 bases remaining between them. The chain's CDR3 is CASSLWQLLGTDTQYF. Here the CDR3 DNA reads TGCGCCAGCAGCTTGTGGCAGCTCCTTGGCACAGATACGCAGTATTTT.

This chain links TRBV9 with TRBJ2-1; 13 bases agree with TRBD2. This CDR3 is built from 16 residues. In germline, CDR1 is SGDLS, CDR2 YYNGEE. Trimming at V came to 0 bases and at J to 7 bases, leaving 4 bases not matched to a gene. The CDR3 loop reads CASSVGGLAGFNEQFF. The CDR3 DNA follows: TGTGCCAGCAGCGTAGGGGGACTAGCGGGATTTAATGAGCAGTTCTTC.